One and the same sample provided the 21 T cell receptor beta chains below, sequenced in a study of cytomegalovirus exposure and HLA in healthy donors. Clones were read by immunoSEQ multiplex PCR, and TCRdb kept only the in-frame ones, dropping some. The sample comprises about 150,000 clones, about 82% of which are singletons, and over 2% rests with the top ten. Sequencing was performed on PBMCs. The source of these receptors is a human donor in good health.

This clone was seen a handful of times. The CDR3 DNA reads TGCGCCAGCAGCGGGGGACAGGGGCGTCCGGAGACCCAGTACTTC. The encoded protein is CASSGGQGRPETQYF. The chain links TRBV4-1 to TRBJ2-5; 10 bases align to TRBD1. Germline V gene lookup returns CDR1 MGHRA and CDR2 YSYEKL. V dropped 5 bases and J dropped 5; count of bases not matched to a gene: 8. The CDR3 has 15 residues.

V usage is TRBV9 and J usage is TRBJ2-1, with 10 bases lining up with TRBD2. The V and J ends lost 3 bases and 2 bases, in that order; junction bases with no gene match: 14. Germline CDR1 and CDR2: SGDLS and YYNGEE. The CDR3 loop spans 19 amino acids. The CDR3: CASSAKRGGQSAAYNEQFF. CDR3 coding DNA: TGTGCCAGCAGCGCCAAGCGGGGGGGCCAATCCGCGGCCTACAATGAGCAGTTCTTC. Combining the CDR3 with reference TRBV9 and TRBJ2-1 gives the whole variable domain DSGVTQTPKHLITATGQRVTLRCSPRSGDLSVYWYQQSLDQGLQFLIQYYNGEERAKGNILERFSAQQFPDLHSELNLSSLELGDSALYFCASSAKRGGQSAAYNEQFFGPGTRLTVL.

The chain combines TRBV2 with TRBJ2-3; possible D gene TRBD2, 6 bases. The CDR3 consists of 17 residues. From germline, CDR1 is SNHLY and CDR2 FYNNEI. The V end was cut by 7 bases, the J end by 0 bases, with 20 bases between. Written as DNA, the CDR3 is TGTGCCAGCAACCGATTAGCAGGCGGGGTGAGCACAGATACGCAGTATTTT. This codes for CASNRLAGGVSTDTQYF.

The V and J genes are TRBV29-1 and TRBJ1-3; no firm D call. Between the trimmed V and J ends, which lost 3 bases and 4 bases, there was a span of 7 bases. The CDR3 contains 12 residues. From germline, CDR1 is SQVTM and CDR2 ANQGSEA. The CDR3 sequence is CSVDSGGNTIYF. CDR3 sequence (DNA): TGCAGCGTTGATTCGGGGGGAAACACCATATATTTT.

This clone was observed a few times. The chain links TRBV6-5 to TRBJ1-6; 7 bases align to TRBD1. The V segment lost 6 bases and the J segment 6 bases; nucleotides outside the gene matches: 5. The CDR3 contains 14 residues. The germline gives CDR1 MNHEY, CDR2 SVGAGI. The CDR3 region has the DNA TGTGCCAGCAGCCCGGGACAGATTAATTCACCCCTCCACTTT. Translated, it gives CASSPGQINSPLHF.

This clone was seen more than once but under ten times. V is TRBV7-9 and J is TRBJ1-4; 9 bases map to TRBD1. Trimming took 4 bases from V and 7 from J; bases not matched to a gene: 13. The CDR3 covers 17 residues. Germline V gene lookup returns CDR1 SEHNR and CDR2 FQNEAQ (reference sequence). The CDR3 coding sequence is TGTGCCAGCAGCTCTATCGAAACCGGGACAGGGTCTGAAAAACTGTTTTTT. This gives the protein CASSSIETGTGSEKLFF.

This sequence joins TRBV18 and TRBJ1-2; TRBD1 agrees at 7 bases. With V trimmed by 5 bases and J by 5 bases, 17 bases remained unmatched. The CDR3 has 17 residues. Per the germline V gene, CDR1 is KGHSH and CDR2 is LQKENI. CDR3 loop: CASSTAGQNSRRYGYTF. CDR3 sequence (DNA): TGTGCCAGCTCAACCGCGGGACAGAATAGTCGGAGGTATGGCTACACCTTC.

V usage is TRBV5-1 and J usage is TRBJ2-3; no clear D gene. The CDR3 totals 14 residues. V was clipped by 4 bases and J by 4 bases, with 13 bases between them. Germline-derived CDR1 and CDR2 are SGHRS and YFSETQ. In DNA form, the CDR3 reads TGCGCCAGCAGCCCTTCGAACATCCCAGATACGCAGTATTTT. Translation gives CASSPSNIPDTQYF.

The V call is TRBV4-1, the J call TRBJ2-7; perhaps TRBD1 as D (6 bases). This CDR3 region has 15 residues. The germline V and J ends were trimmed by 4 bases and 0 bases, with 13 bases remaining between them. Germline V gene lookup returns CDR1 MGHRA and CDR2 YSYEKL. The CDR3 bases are TGCGCCAGCAGCCCGACAGGCCTGAGCTCCTACGAGCAGTACTTC. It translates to CASSPTGLSSYEQYF.

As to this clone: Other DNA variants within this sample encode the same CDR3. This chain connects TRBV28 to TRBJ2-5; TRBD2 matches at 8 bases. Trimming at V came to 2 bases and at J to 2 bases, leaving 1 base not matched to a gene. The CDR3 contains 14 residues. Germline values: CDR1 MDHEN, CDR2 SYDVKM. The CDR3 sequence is CASSLLAGQETQYF. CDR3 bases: TGTGCCAGCAGTTTACTAGCGGGTCAAGAGACCCAGTACTTC.

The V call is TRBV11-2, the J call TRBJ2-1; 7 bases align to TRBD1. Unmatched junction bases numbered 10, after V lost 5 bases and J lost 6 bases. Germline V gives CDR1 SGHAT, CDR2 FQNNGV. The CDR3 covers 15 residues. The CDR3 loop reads CASSHAQGLRNEQFF. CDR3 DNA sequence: TGTGCCAGCAGCCACGCACAGGGGCTTCGCAATGAGCAGTTCTTC.

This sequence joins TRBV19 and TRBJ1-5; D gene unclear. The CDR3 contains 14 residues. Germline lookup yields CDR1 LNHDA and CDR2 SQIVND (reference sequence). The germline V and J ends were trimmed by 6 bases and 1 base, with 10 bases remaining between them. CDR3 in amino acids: CASRSRESNQPQHF. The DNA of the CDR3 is TGTGCCAGTAGGTCGCGGGAAAGCAATCAGCCCCAGCATTTT. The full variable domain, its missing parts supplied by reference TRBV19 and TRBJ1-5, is DGGITQSPKYLFRKEGQNVTLSCEQNLNHDAMYWYRQDPGQGLRLIYYSQIVNDFQKGDIAEGYSVSREKKESFPLTVTSAQKNPTAFYLCASRSRESNQPQHFGDGTRLSIL.

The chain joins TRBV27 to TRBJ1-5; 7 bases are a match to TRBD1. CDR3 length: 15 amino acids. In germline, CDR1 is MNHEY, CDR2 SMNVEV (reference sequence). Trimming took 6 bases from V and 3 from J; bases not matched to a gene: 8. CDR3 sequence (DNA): TGTGCCAGCAGCCCAGGGGGTGCTTTCAATCAGCCCCAGCATTTT. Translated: CASSPGGAFNQPQHF.

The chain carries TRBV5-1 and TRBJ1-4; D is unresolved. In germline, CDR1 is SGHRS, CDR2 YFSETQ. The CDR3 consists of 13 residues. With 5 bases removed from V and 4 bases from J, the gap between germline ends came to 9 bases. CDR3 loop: CASREELNEKLFF. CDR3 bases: TGCGCCAGCAGGGAGGAACTTAATGAAAAACTGTTTTTT. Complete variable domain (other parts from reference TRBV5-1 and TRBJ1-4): KAGVTQTPRYLIKTRGQQVTLSCSPISGHRSVSWYQQTPGQGLQFLFEYFSETQRNKGNFPGRFSGRQFSNSRSEMNVSTLELGDSALYLCASREELNEKLFFGSGTQLSVL.

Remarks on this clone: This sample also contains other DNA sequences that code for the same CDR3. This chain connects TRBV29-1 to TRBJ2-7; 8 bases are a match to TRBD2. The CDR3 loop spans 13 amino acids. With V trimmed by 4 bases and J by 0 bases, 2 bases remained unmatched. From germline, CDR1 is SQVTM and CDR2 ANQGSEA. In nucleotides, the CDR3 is TGCAGCGTTGCCAGCGGGAGCTCCTACGAGCAGTACTTC. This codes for CSVASGSSYEQYF.

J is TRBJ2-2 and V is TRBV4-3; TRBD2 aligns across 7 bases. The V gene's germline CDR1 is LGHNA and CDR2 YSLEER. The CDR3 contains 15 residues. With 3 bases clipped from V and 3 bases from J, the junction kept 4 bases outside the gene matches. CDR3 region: CASSQDRGDTGELFF. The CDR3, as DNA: TGCGCCAGCAGCCAGGATCGGGGGGACACCGGGGAGCTGTTTTTT.

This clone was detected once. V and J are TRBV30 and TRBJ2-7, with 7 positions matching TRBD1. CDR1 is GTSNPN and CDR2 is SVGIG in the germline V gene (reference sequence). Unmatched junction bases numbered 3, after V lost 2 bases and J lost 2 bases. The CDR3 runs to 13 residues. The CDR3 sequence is CAWSTGAPYEQYF. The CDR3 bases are TGTGCCTGGAGTACAGGGGCCCCCTACGAGCAGTACTTC.

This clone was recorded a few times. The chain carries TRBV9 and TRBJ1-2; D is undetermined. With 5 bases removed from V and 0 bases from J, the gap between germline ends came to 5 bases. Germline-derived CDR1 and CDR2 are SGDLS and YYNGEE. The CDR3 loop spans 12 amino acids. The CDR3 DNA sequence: TGTGCCAGCAGTGCGTCTAACTATGGCTACACCTTC. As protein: CASSASNYGYTF.

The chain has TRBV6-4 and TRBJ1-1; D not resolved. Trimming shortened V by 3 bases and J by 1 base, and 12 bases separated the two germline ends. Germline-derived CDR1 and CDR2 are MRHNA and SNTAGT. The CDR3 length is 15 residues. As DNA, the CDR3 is TGTGCCAGCAGTGAATCAGGTGGAGGGAACACTGAAGCTTTCTTT. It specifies CASSESGGGNTEAFF.

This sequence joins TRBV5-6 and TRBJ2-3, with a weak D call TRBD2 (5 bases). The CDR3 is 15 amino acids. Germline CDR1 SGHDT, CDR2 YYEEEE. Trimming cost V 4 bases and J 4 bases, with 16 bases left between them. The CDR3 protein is CASSPLWTGADTQYF. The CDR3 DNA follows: TGTGCCAGCAGCCCCCTCTGGACTGGTGCAGATACGCAGTATTTT.

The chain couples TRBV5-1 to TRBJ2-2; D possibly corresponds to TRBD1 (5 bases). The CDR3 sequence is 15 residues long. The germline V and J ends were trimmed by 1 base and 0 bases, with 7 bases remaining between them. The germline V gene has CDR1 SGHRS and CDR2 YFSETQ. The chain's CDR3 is CASSLNRPNTGELFF. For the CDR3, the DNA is TGCGCCAGCAGCTTGAACAGGCCGAACACCGGGGAGCTGTTTTTT.